This TCR beta chain was obtained from a study of cytomegalovirus exposure and HLA in healthy donors. Overall study results and limits: In vitro experiments confirmed that three CMV-associated chains were specific for CMV antigens. In a later analysis, TCR association rates varied by HLA locus: DRB1 most, HLA-C fewest. Analysis was carried out at a later point, and it linked a missense DCLRE1C variant to TCR beta V- and J-gene trimming. As a later analysis showed, several of the most significant clusters appeared to be linked to common viral pathogens.

PCR employed 60 Vbeta and 13 Jbeta primers. Sequenced by immunoSEQ multiplex PCR; TCRdb stores in-frame clones only, minus some. The data hold around 140,000 clones, with approximately 78% observed a single time. In the case of this clone: Its antigen remains unknown.

V was shortened by 10 bases and J by 1 base, with 14 bases between the two germline ends. The CDR3 sequence is 14 residues long. The germline V gene has CDR1 SGHTA and CDR2 FQGNSA. The sequence was collected from a woman aged 50 to 60 in good health and CMV-seropositive. Sequencing was performed on PBMCs. This rearrangement joins TRBV7-2 to TRBJ2-1; perhaps TRBD1 as D (7 bases). The CDR3 spells CATTGAGSYNEQFF. The CDR3 coding sequence is TGTGCCACTACAGGGGCGGGGTCCTACAATGAGCAGTTCTTC.